The present entry profiles one TCR beta chain with its context. Its target is not known. One junction end disagrees with the germline gene, perhaps due to a read error. Assay: immunoSEQ multiplex PCR; the TCRdb copy retains only in-frame clones and omits some. The table records 98,000 or so clones, 86% of them present only once. The sample is drawn from a study of T cell responses to AZD1222 COVID-19 vaccine. Findings and limits, study-wide: Sampled repertoires all dated from after the peak T cell response. Reports indicate that nearly half of spike-specific TCRs are directed at unmutated variant regions.

The CDR3 is 15 amino acids. The germline V gene has CDR1 MNHEY and CDR2 SVGAGI. This clonotype was sampled from an adult who received the MenACWY meningococcal vaccine as a control. The source was peripheral blood, collected 28 days after the second dose of the MenACWY control vaccine. The V and J genes are TRBV6-5 and TRBJ1-3, with D hard to call. CDR3 DNA: TGTGCCAGCAGCGGATCTGGCAACTCTGGTAACACCATATATTTT. It is translated as CASSGSGNSGNTIYF.